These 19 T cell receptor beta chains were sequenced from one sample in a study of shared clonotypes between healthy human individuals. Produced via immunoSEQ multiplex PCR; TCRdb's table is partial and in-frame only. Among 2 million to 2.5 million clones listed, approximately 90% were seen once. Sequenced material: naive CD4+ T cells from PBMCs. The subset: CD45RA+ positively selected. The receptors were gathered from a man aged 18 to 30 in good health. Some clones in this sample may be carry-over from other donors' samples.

CDR3 sequence: CASSAPGGGLTDTQYF. Written as DNA, the CDR3 is TGTGCCAGTAGTGCCCCAGGGGGAGGGCTGACAGATACGCAGTATTTT. The chain recombines TRBV19 with TRBJ2-3; D might be TRBD1 or TRBD2, each matching 7 bases. Trimming shortened V by 5 bases and J by 3 bases, and 18 bases separated the two germline ends. This CDR3 is built from 16 residues. Germline CDR1 and CDR2: LNHDA and SQIVND (reference sequence).

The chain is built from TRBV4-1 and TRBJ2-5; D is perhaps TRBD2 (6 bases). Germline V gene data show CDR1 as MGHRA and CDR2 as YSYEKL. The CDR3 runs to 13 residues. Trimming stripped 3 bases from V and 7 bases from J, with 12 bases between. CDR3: CASSQGLTGTQYF. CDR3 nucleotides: TGCGCCAGCAGCCAGGGACTTACAGGGACCCAGTACTTC.

CDR3 loop: CASGRIRTGELFF. The CDR3 nucleotides read TGTGCTAGTGGTCGTATCCGAACCGGGGAGCTGTTTTTT. The genes are TRBV12-5 and TRBJ2-2, with unresolved D. V was clipped by 5 bases and J by 5 bases, with 9 bases between them. The CDR3 covers 13 residues. Germline CDR1 reads LGHNT; CDR2 reads FRNRAP.

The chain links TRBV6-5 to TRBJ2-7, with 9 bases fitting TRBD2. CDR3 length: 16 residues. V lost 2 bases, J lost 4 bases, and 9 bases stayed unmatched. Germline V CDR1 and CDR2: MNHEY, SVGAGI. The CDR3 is CASSYGGSGRPYEQYF. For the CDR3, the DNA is TGTGCCAGCAGTTACGGGGGAAGCGGGAGGCCATACGAGCAGTACTTC.

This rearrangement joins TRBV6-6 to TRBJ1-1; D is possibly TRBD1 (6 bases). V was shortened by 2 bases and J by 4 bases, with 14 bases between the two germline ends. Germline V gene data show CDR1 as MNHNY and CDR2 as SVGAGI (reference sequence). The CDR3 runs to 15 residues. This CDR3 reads CASSYTGGASTEAFF. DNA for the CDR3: TGTGCCAGCAGTTACACGGGGGGCGCGAGCACTGAAGCTTTCTTT.

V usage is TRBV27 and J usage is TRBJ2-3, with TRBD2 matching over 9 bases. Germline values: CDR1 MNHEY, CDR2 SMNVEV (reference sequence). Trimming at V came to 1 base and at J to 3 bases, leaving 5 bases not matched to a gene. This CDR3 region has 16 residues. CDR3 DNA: TGTGCCAGCAGTTTATATCCGCTAGCGGGAACAGATACGCAGTATTTT. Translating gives CASSLYPLAGTDTQYF.

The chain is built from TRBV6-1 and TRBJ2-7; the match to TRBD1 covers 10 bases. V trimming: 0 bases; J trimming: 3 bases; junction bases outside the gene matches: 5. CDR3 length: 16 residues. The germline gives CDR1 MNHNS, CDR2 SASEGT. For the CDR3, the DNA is TGTGCCAGCAGTGAAGCCCAGGACAGGGGGGGCTACGAGCAGTACTTC. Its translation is CASSEAQDRGGYEQYF.

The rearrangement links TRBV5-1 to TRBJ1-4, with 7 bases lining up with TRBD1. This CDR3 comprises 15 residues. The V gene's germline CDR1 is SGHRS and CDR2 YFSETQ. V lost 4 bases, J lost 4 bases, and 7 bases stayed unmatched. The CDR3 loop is CASSPSGQNNEKLFF. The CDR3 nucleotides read TGCGCCAGCAGCCCCTCGGGACAGAATAATGAAAAACTGTTTTTT.

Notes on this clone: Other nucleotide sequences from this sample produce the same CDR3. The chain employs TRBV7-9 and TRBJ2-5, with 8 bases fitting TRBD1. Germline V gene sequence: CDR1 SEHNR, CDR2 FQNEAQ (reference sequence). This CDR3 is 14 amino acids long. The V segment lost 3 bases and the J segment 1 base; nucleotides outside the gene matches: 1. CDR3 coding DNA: TGTGCCAGCAGCTTTGACAGGGGCCAAGAGACCCAGTACTTC. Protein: CASSFDRGQETQYF.

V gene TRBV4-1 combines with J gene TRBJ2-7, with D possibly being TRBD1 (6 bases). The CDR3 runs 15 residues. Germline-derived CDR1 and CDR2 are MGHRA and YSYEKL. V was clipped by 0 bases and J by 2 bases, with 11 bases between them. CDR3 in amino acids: CASSQDYREAYEQYF. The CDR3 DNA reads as TGCGCCAGCAGCCAAGATTACAGGGAAGCCTACGAGCAGTACTTC.

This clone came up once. The CDR3 loop is CASSSIGVYPREQYF. CDR3 bases: TGTGCCAGCAGCTCAATCGGGGTCTACCCCCGGGAGCAGTACTTC. The chain carries TRBV6-5 and TRBJ2-7, with D perhaps matching TRBD2 (5 bases). V was pared by 6 bases and J by 7 bases, with 22 bases between. The CDR3 length is 15 residues. Per germline, CDR1 MNHEY and CDR2 SVGAGI.

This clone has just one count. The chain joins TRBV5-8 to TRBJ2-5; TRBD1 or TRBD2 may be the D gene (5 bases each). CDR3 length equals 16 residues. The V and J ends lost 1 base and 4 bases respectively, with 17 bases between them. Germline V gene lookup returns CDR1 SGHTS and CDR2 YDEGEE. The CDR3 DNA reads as TGTGCCAGCAGCTTGCGACAGACCGGGGTGTCAGAGACCCAGTACTTC. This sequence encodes CASSLRQTGVSETQYF.

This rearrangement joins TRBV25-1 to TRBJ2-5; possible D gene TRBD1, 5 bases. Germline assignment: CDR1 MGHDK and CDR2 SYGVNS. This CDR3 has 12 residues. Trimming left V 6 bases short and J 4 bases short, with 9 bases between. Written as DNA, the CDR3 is TGTGCCAGCAGACGCCAGGGAGAGACCCAGTACTTC. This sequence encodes CASRRQGETQYF.

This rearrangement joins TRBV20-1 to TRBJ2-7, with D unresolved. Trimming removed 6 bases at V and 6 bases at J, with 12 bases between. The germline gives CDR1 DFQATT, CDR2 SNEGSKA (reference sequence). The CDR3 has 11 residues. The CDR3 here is CSAPRPLEQYF. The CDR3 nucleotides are TGCAGTGCCCCTAGACCCCTCGAGCAGTACTTC.

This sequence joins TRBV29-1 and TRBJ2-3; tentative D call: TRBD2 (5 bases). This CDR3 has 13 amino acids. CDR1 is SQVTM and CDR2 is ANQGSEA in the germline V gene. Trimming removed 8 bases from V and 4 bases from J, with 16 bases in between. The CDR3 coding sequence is TGCAGCCCCCGGCGGGTGGGTCCAGATACGCAGTATTTT. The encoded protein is CSPRRVGPDTQYF.

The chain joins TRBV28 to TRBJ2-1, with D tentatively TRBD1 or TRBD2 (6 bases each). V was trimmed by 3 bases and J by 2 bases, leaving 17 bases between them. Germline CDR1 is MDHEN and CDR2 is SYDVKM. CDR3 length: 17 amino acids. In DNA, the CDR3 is TGTGCCAGCAGTTTTGGGGGGCCCACCCAAACCTACAATGAGCAGTTCTTC. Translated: CASSFGGPTQTYNEQFF.

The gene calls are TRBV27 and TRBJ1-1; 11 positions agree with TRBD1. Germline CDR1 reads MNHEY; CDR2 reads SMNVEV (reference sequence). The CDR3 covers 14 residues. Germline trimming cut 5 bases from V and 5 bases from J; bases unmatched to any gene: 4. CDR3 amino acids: CASSPGTGGTEAFF. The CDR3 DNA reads TGTGCCAGCAGTCCCGGGACAGGGGGGACTGAAGCTTTCTTT.

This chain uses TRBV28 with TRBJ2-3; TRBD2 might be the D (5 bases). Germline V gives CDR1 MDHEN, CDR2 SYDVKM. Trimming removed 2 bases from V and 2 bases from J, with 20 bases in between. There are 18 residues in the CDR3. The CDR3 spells CASSLGVSLDGDTDTQYF. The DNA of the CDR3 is TGTGCCAGCAGTTTAGGAGTCTCACTAGATGGGGACACAGATACGCAGTATTTT.

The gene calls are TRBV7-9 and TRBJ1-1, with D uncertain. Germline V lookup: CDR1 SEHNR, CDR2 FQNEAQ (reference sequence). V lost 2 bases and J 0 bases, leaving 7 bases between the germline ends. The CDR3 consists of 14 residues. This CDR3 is CASSLKVMNTEAFF. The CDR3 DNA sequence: TGTGCCAGCAGCTTAAAGGTTATGAACACTGAAGCTTTCTTT.